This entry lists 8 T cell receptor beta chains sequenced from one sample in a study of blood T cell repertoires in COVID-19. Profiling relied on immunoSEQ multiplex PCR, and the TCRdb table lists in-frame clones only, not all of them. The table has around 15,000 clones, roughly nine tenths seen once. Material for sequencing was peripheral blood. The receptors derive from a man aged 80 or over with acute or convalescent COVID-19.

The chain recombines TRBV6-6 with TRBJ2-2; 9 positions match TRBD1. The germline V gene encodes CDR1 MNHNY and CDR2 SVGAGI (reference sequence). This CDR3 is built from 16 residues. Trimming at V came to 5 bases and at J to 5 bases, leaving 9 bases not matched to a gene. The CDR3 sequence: CASSRQGVIKTGELFF. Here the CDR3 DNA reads TGTGCCAGCAGTCGACAGGGGGTAATAAAAACCGGGGAGCTGTTTTTT.

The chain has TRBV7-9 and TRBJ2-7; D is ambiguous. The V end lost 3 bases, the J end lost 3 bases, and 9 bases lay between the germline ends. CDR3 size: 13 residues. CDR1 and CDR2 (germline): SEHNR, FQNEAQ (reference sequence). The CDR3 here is CASSFSLSYEQYF. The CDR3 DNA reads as TGTGCCAGCAGCTTCTCGCTCAGCTACGAGCAGTACTTC.

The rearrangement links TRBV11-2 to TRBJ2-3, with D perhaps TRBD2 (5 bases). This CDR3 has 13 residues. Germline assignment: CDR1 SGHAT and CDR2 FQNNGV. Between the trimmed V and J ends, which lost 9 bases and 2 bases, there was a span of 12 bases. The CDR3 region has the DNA TGTGCCAGGGGCCGGGGAATCACAGATACGCAGTATTTT. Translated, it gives CARGRGITDTQYF.

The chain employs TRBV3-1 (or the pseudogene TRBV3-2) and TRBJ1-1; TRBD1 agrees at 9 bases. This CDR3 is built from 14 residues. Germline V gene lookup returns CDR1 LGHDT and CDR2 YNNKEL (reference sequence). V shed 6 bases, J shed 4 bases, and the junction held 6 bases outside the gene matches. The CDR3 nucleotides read TGTGCCAGCAGTCATGGACAGGGGAGCACTGAAGCTTTCTTT. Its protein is CASSHGQGSTEAFF.

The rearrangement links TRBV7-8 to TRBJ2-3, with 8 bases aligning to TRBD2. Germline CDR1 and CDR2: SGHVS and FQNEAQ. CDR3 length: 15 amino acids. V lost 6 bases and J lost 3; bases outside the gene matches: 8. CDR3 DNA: TGTGCCAGCAGTCGGAGCGGGAGATCAACAGATACGCAGTATTTT. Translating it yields CASSRSGRSTDTQYF. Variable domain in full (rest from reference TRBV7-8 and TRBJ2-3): GAGVSQSPRYKVAKRGQDVALRCDPISGHVSLFWYQQALGQGPEFLTYFQNEAQLDKSGLPSDRFFAERPEGSVSTLKIQRTQQEDSAVYLCASSRSGRSTDTQYFGPGTRLTVL.

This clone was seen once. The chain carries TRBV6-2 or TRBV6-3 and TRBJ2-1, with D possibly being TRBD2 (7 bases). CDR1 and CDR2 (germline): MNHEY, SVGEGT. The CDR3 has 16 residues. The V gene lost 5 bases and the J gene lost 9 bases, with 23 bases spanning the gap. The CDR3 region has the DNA TGTGCCAGCAGTCCCTTTCTAGACGGGGGGCCCCGTGAGCAGTTCTTC. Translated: CASSPFLDGGPREQFF.

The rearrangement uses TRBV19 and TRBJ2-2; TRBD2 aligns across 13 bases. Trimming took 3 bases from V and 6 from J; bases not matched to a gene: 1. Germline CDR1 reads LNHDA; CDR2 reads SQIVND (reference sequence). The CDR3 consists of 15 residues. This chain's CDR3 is CASSIGLAGAGELFF. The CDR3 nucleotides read TGTGCCAGTAGTATTGGACTAGCGGGAGCCGGGGAGCTGTTTTTT. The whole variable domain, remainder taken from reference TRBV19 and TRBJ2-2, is DGGITQSPKYLFRKEGQNVTLSCEQNLNHDAMYWYRQDPGQGLRLIYYSQIVNDFQKGDIAEGYSVSREKKESFPLTVTSAQKNPTAFYLCASSIGLAGAGELFFGEGSRLTVL.

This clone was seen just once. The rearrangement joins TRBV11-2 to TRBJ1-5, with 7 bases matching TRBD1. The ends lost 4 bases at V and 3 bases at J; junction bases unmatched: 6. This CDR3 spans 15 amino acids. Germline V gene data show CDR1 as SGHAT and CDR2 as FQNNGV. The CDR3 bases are TGTGCCAGCAGCTCTCTGCAGGGGGTCAATCAGCCCCAGCATTTT. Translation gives CASSSLQGVNQPQHF.